The 29 T cell receptor beta chains below were found in one sample sequenced in a study of post-analysis software for immune sequencing data. Study conclusions and caveats: There were four or five TRBV segments more frequent in patients than controls, and TRBV5-6, TRBV5-1 and TRBV20-1 were among them.

The library was made from cDNA and included unique molecular identifiers. MiXCR was run by TCRdb on the PCR reads, yielding one entry per CDR3 protein. The sample has 450,000 to 700,000 distinct CDR3 sequences; 44% are singletons. The antigens these receptors bind are not known. Specimen: blood. These receptors originate from a girl aged 10 to 17 with multiple sclerosis.

This clonotype has only a few counts. This chain links TRBV6-6 with TRBJ2-7; D is unresolved. CDR3 length: 13 residues. The germline V gene encodes CDR1 MNHNY and CDR2 SVGAGI (reference sequence). Trimming cost V 2 bases and J 5 bases, with 10 bases left between them. CDR3 nucleotides: TGTGCCAGCAGTTACGGGCCCCCGGACGAGCAGTACTTC. Protein: CASSYGPPDEQYF.

V is TRBV12-3 or TRBV12-4 and J is TRBJ1-5; D is ambiguous. This CDR3 comprises 13 residues. V lost 3 bases and J 3 bases, leaving 6 bases between the germline ends. For the CDR3, the DNA is TGTGCCAGCAGTTTCACCTCCAATCAGCCCCAGCATTTT. Protein sequence: CASSFTSNQPQHF.

A word on this clonotype: The junction departs from the called germline gene at one end, perhaps through a read error. The J gene is TRBJ1-4, the V gene TRBV29-1; D is ambiguous. The germline V gene has CDR1 SQVTM and CDR2 ANQGSEA. The CDR3 sequence is 13 residues long. CDR3 sequence reads: CSVVHSWDEKRFF. CDR3 DNA sequence: TGCAGCGTTGTTCACAGTTGGGATGAAAAACGGTTTTTT.

The rearrangement joins TRBV28 to TRBJ2-5; the D gene is possibly TRBD2 (5 bases). V was clipped by 8 bases and J by 2 bases, with 24 bases between them. CDR1 and CDR2 (germline): MDHEN, SYDVKM. This CDR3 spans 17 amino acids. CDR3 bases: TGTGCCAGCTGGGGAGAACGCACCCTTGGATTTCAAGAGACCCAGTACTTC. Encoded protein: CASWGERTLGFQETQYF.

J is TRBJ2-7 and V is TRBV7-9; D possibly corresponds to TRBD1 (5 bases). This CDR3 spans 13 amino acids. CDR1 and CDR2 (germline): SEHNR, FQNEAQ (reference sequence). The V end was cut by 7 bases, the J end by 9 bases, with 19 bases between. The CDR3 DNA sequence: TGTGCCAGCAACAACCGTTACTCAGGGATGCAGTACTTC. Its translation: CASNNRYSGMQYF. The variable domain in full, with the rest retrieved from reference TRBV7-9 and TRBJ2-7, is DTGVSQNPRHKITKRGQNVTFRCDPISEHNRLYWYRQTLGQGPEFLTYFQNEAQLEKSRLLSDRFSAERPKGSFSTLEIQRTEQGDSAMYLCASNNRYSGMQYFGPGTRLTVT.

The sample holds many counts of this clonotype. The chain uses TRBV7-2 and TRBJ2-3, with D possibly being TRBD2 (6 bases). The V gene lost 6 bases and the J gene lost 0 bases, with 10 bases spanning the gap. From germline, CDR1 is SGHTA and CDR2 FQGNSA. This CDR3 has 14 amino acids. CDR3 region: CASRPGRSTDTQYF. The DNA for the CDR3 is TGTGCCAGCAGACCAGGGAGGAGCACAGATACGCAGTATTTT.

This clonotype has a handful of counts. Written as DNA, the CDR3 is TGCGCCAGCAGCCAAGGCCCCCAGCGCGGGGGTTGGTATGAGCAGTACTTC. It is translated as CASSQGPQRGGWYEQYF. This chain uses TRBV4-1 with TRBJ2-5; 7 positions agree with TRBD2. The CDR3 loop spans 17 amino acids. Germline loops: CDR1 MGHRA, CDR2 YSYEKL. V lost 1 base, J lost 11 bases, and 19 bases stayed unmatched.

The chain couples TRBV7-9 to TRBJ1-1, with a possible D match to TRBD1 (5 bases). The V and J ends lost 3 bases and 1 base respectively, with 12 bases between them. There are 15 residues in the CDR3. Germline values: CDR1 SEHNR, CDR2 FQNEAQ (reference sequence). DNA of the CDR3: TGTGCCAGCAGCTTGCAGGGTATTAGGAACACTGAAGCTTTCTTT. The encoded protein is CASSLQGIRNTEAFF.

This clonotype was picked up one time. This rearrangement joins TRBV7-6 to TRBJ2-5; possible D gene TRBD2, 6 bases. Per the germline V gene, CDR1 is SGHVS and CDR2 is FNYEAQ. The germline V and J ends were trimmed by 5 bases and 2 bases, with 15 bases remaining between them. The CDR3 covers 15 residues. The CDR3 loop is CASSPGRGRQETQYF. DNA for the CDR3: TGTGCCAGCAGCCCCGGACGAGGGAGGCAAGAGACCCAGTACTTC.

This clonotype was observed once. This rearrangement joins TRBV6-2 or TRBV6-3 to TRBJ1-2; D may be TRBD1 (6 bases). Deletions cut 6 bases from V and 0 bases from J, with 11 bases between. The CDR3 is made up of 14 amino acids. Germline values: CDR1 MNHEY, CDR2 SVGEGT. The CDR3 protein is CASSIQGTNYGYTF. The DNA for the CDR3 is TGTGCCAGCAGCATACAGGGAACTAACTATGGCTACACCTTC.

The V and J genes are TRBV5-1 and TRBJ2-5; the match to TRBD1 covers 7 bases. The tail of the sequence fits TRBJ2-7 better, so the J call may be wrong. Germline CDR1 and CDR2: SGHRS and YFSETQ. The CDR3 has 14 amino acids. The CDR3, as DNA: TGCGCCAGCGGCCCCGGGACAGAGACGAACGAGCAGTACTTC. Protein sequence: CASGPGTETNEQYF.

This clonotype turned up a few times. The chain combines TRBV7-9 with TRBJ2-1; D possibly uses TRBD1 or TRBD2 (6 bases each). Germline CDR1 and CDR2: SEHNR and FQNEAQ (reference sequence). The CDR3 sequence is 15 residues long. Trimming pared 7 bases from V and 3 bases from J, leaving 16 bases between. This CDR3 is CASKMGGQYYNEQFF. The DNA of the CDR3 is TGTGCCAGCAAAATGGGGGGACAATACTACAATGAGCAGTTCTTC.

V and J are TRBV20-1 and TRBJ2-3; 7 bases are shared with TRBD1. The CDR3 spans 17 residues. V shed 1 base and J 2 bases; nucleotides not matched to a gene: 12. Germline loops: CDR1 DFQATT, CDR2 SNEGSKA (reference sequence). The CDR3 nucleotides are TGCAGTGCTAGAGGGATAGAAGACAGGGCCATCACAGATACGCAGTATTTT. Residues: CSARGIEDRAITDTQYF.

This clonotype was observed a few times. The V and J genes are TRBV20-1 and TRBJ2-1; 9 bases are a match to TRBD2. CDR1 is DFQATT, CDR2 SNEGSKA, per germline (reference sequence). CDR3 size: 16 residues. V was clipped by 3 bases and J by 6 bases; unmatched bases: 12. CDR3 loop: CSARASGIMTGNEQFF. The CDR3 DNA reads as TGCAGTGCTAGGGCTAGCGGGATTATGACGGGCAATGAGCAGTTCTTC.

The chain combines TRBV12-3 or TRBV12-4 with TRBJ1-1, with D perhaps TRBD1 (6 bases). The V gene lost 4 bases and the J gene lost 1 base, with 10 bases spanning the gap. This CDR3 is 14 amino acids long. The CDR3 DNA follows: TGTGCCAGCAGTTATGAGGGGGGGAACACTGAAGCTTTCTTT. Its protein is CASSYEGGNTEAFF.

The rearrangement uses TRBV7-9 and TRBJ2-3; 10 positions match TRBD1. Germline V gives CDR1 SEHNR, CDR2 FQNEAQ (reference sequence). V lost 6 bases, J lost 1 base, and 7 bases stayed unmatched. The CDR3 has 16 residues. The CDR3 is CASSTVGTGGTDTQYF. Here the CDR3 DNA reads TGTGCCAGCAGTACCGTGGGGACAGGGGGCACAGATACGCAGTATTTT.

A few counts support this clonotype. The chain combines TRBV6-5 with TRBJ1-2; TRBD1 matches at 9 bases. Unmatched junction bases numbered 9, after V lost 4 bases and J lost 6 bases. CDR1 is MNHEY and CDR2 is SVGAGI in the germline V gene. This CDR3 is 15 amino acids long. The CDR3 sequence: CASSWDRDFRNGYTF. CDR3 DNA sequence: TGTGCCAGCAGTTGGGACAGGGATTTTCGGAATGGCTACACCTTC.

This clonotype was seen a handful of times. V gene TRBV7-2 combines with J gene TRBJ2-7, with 13 bases identical to TRBD2. Germline CDR1 reads SGHTA; CDR2 reads FQGNSA. V dropped 5 bases and J dropped 2; count of bases not matched to a gene: 12. The CDR3 spans 18 residues. The CDR3 nucleotides read TGTGCCAGCAGCCGACTAGCGGGGGGTATAGTGATGGCCTACGAGCAGTACTTC. Its translation is CASSRLAGGIVMAYEQYF.

This clonotype has just a few counts. The chain links TRBV10-3 to TRBJ2-5, with 11 bases identical to TRBD2. Per germline, CDR1 ENHRY and CDR2 SYGVKD. With 2 bases clipped from V and 2 bases from J, the junction kept 4 bases outside the gene matches. The CDR3 is 16 amino acids. Here the CDR3 reads CAISESSGGAQETQYF. The CDR3 DNA reads TGTGCCATCAGTGAGAGTAGCGGGGGGGCGCAAGAGACCCAGTACTTC.

This clonotype was recorded a few times. V and J are TRBV7-6 and TRBJ2-7; a weak D match, TRBD2 (5 bases). The CDR3 runs 15 residues. Trimming stripped 5 bases from V and 3 bases from J, with 17 bases between. Germline CDR1 reads SGHVS; CDR2 reads FNYEAQ. In DNA, the CDR3 is TGTGCCAGCAGCCTCGAGGGCCTGCACAACTACGAGCAGTACTTC. Protein: CASSLEGLHNYEQYF.

The V gene is TRBV7-2, the J gene TRBJ2-1; no clear D. Germline V gives CDR1 SGHTA, CDR2 FQGNSA. This CDR3 has 14 residues. Trimming cost V 8 bases and J 6 bases, with 17 bases left between them. The CDR3: CASHPDQLTNEQFF. The CDR3 DNA reads TGTGCCAGCCACCCGGATCAGCTTACCAATGAGCAGTTCTTC.

The V and J genes are TRBV12-3 or TRBV12-4 and TRBJ2-1; 13 bases line up with TRBD2. Trimming removed 3 bases from V and 7 bases from J; junction bases left unmatched: 6. The CDR3 has 16 residues. CDR3 protein: CASSLAGLAGKNEQFF. CDR3 sequence (DNA): TGTGCCAGCAGTTTGGCGGGACTAGCGGGGAAGAATGAGCAGTTCTTC.

The chain is built from TRBV2 and TRBJ2-5; unclear D gene. The ends were cut back, 2 bases at V and 0 bases at J, with 13 bases in the middle. CDR1 and CDR2 (germline): SNHLY, FYNNEI. This CDR3 has 16 residues. The CDR3 DNA is TGTGCCAGCAGTGAACGGCCTAACTGGTACCAAGAGACCCAGTACTTC. As protein: CASSERPNWYQETQYF.

The rearrangement links TRBV6-5 to TRBJ2-7; 9 nucleotides match TRBD2. The length of the CDR3 is 15 residues. Trimming at V came to 2 bases and at J to 4 bases, leaving 6 bases not matched to a gene. Germline-derived CDR1 and CDR2 are MNHEY and SVGAGI. CDR3: CASSYRASGNYEQYF. CDR3 coding DNA: TGTGCCAGCAGTTACCGGGCTAGCGGGAATTACGAGCAGTACTTC.

This clonotype was counted only a few times. V gene TRBV6-5 combines with J gene TRBJ2-3; D is possibly TRBD2 (6 bases). Trimming took off 6 bases at V and 2 bases at J, with 15 bases between the two ends. Germline V gene sequence: CDR1 MNHEY, CDR2 SVGAGI. The CDR3 extends over 15 amino acids. The CDR3 DNA reads as TGTGCCAGCAGCCGACGGGACTCCTACACAGATACGCAGTATTTT. Protein sequence: CASSRRDSYTDTQYF.

J is TRBJ2-5 and V is TRBV29-1; the D is unclear. Deletions cut 3 bases from V and 4 bases from J, with 9 bases between. The germline V gene encodes CDR1 SQVTM and CDR2 ANQGSEA. This CDR3 is 12 amino acids long. CDR3 loop: CSVEGRPETQYF. The DNA of the CDR3 is TGCAGCGTTGAGGGCAGGCCAGAGACCCAGTACTTC. The variable domain in full, completed from reference TRBV29-1 and TRBJ2-5, reads SAVISQKPSRDICQRGTSLTIQCQVDSQVTMMFWYRQQPGQSLTLIATANQGSEATYESGFVIDKFPISRPNLTFSTLTVSNMSPEDSSIYLCSVEGRPETQYFGPGTRLLVL.

This clonotype turned up a few times. This chain joins TRBV5-1 and TRBJ2-3, with 8 nucleotides matching TRBD2. With V trimmed by 0 bases and J by 1 base, 10 bases remained unmatched. Germline CDR1 SGHRS, CDR2 YFSETQ. There are 18 residues in the CDR3. This chain's CDR3 is CASSLASGGPTGTDTQYF. Here the CDR3 DNA reads TGCGCCAGCAGCTTGGCAAGCGGGGGCCCCACAGGCACAGATACGCAGTATTTT.

As regards this clonotype: A much more abundant neighbour one base away suggests this may be a read error. The chain couples TRBV5-1 to TRBJ2-1, with 9 positions matching TRBD1. Gene TRBJ2-7 matches the end of the DNA better, so the J call may be wrong. The germline V gene has CDR1 SGHRS and CDR2 YFSETQ. The length of the CDR3 is 14 residues. The CDR3 nucleotides are TGTGCCAGCAGCCCGGGACAGGGCTACAATGAGCAGTACTTC. Its translation: CASSPGQGYNEQYF.

This sequence joins TRBV10-3 and TRBJ1-2, with TRBD1 matching over 8 bases. In germline, CDR1 is ENHRY, CDR2 SYGVKD. This CDR3 region has 13 residues. V dropped 8 bases and J dropped 6; count of bases not matched to a gene: 8. In DNA form, the CDR3 reads TGTGCCATCGGATCAGGGGGCAGGGATGGCTACACCTTC. It codes for CAIGSGGRDGYTF.